This TCR beta chain was recorded in a study of regulatory T cells in long-lasting Graves disease (dated by TCRdb to about 2021). For the wider study: Patients with newly diagnosed Graves' disease had been on antithyroid drugs for under 3 months. Patients with persistent Graves' disease were compared with patients with newly diagnosed Graves' disease using TCR sequencing and RNA sequencing of peripheral blood. The study was conducted in China and was registered as a clinical trial. TCR sequencing covered some 13 persistent and roughly 20 newly diagnosed Graves' disease patients, around 35 samples in total.

The paper as a whole reports these results and caveats: Only the TCR beta chain was sequenced and analyzed. Because the primary lesion, thyroid tissue, could not be accessed, the study looked at peripheral blood alone. Compared with newly diagnosed patients, persistent Graves' disease patients had lower TCR Shannon entropy and fewer highly expanded clones, which suggests clonal expansion. TRBV28, TRBJ1-2 and TRBJ2-5 were preferentially used in persistent disease, while TRBV20-1 and TRBJ2-1 were favored in newly diagnosed disease. The small sample size was acknowledged by the authors as a limitation that may reduce accuracy. A larger number of public clonotypes was shared among persistent patients (around 2,500) than among newly diagnosed patients (around 970).

The germline V gene yields SGHTA for CDR1 and FQGNSA for CDR2. The CDR3 goes from the cysteine to the phenylalanine over 13 residues. Of all the DNA, just the CDR3 is kept, 39 bases in frame from base 1. V is pared back by 5 bases and J by 8 bases, with 12 bases lying between the germline termini. Library preparation was by multiplex PCR. The data were produced on an Illumina HiSeq 4000. CDR3 regions were amplified by Arm-PCR with iRepertoire HTBI primers to construct TCR beta libraries. Before sequencing, the PCR products went through gel purification. As for the original processing: A total of 62 TRBV and more than twelve TRBJ segments were identified across samples and were used for gene usage analysis of CDR3 amino acid clonotypes. COPE and FqMerger were used to merge filtered high-quality paired reads into contigs. Contigs were aligned with BLAST to IMGT TRBV, TRBD and TRBJ reference genes, and CDR3 was defined per IMGT. Highly expanded clones were defined as clonotypes with a frequency above 0.1%. Shannon entropy served as the measure of repertoire diversity, while the Gini coefficient captured V-J evenness. Public clonotypes were defined as clonotypes shared by more than one individual. TCRdb reprocessing: public reads trimmed at Q25 with fastp, clones called with MiXCR, in-frame beta chains kept. CDR3 protein sequences are deduplicated, and each keeps its most common genes and DNA. In this record, the V and J calls reflect TCRdb's handling and not the investigators' own analysis. For this sample the table gives more than 300,000 distinct CDR3 sequences, of which over 9.5% were detected only once. The ten top clones hold under 20% of the sample.

The table lists this clonotype with many counts. This clone's antigen is unknown. No per-base quality is available; no much larger clone lies one base away. The time point label for this specimen denotes: newly diagnosed GD, antithyroid drugs for less than 3 months. For both TCR sequencing and RNA sequencing, RNA was extracted from PBMCs using TRIzol. The diagnosis of Graves' disease followed American Thyroid Association guidelines. Patients for the study were recruited at an endocrinology department in Xi'an, China. From each patient, approximately 10 milliliters of peripheral blood was collected into an EDTA anticoagulant tube. Ficoll Paque Plus density gradient separation was used to isolate PBMCs, and no further T cell sorting was done. RNA quality was checked with an Agilent 2100 Bioanalyzer and agarose gel, and concentration with a NanoDrop 2000. The same specimen was also included in a second study, on T cells in Graves' hyperthyroidism and ophthalmopathy. Drawing on the second study: Stable Graves' hyperthyroidism was defined as no progression to ophthalmopathy during 18 months of follow-up. Hyperthyroidism patients were newly diagnosed, had a disease duration of under 2 months, and were aged 18 to 65 years. The study excluded patients with uncontrolled infections, other autoimmune diseases, pregnancy or lactation. Diagnoses were established on the basis of clinical symptoms, serum thyroxine and TRAb, thyroid ultrasound, and orbital computed tomography. For the first round of RT-PCR on the TCR CDR3, the HTBI primer set was used together with the Qiagen OneStep RT-PCR kit. Most expanded thyroid clonotypes (frequency above 0.001) were also detected in blood, a finding suggesting that blood repertoires may reflect thyroid immune responses. A 13 V-J signature model separated ophthalmopathy from stable hyperthyroidism, with around 88% sensitivity and 81.08% specificity in cross-validation and 80%/75% in testing. In validation, progression to ophthalmopathy was predicted by the model with more than 65% sensitivity and 72.22% specificity, a median of approximately 6.5 months before onset. TCR V-J signatures able to tell the groups apart were searched for in a discovery cohort of approximately 95 patients, of whom around 42 had Graves' ophthalmopathy and roughly 59 had stable Graves' hyperthyroidism. Prospective prediction of ophthalmopathy was tested in an independent validation cohort consisting of 18 to 20 hyperthyroidism patients and more than 15 patients who later progressed to ophthalmopathy. The 95 to 100 discovery patients were randomly divided into training and test sets at a 7:3 ratio. The study also compared thyroid tissue and blood T-cell repertoires from more than five Graves' hyperthyroidism patients. After blood sampling, hyperthyroidism patients were treated with methimazole at a starting dose of 30 mg daily, and ophthalmopathy patients were treated with high-dose intravenous methylprednisolone. The libraries were constructed in a second round of multiplex PCR and then size-selected and purified. Sequencing of the libraries was done on an Illumina HiSeq2000 using paired-end 100 bp reads. SOAPnuke was used to process the raw data, throwing out any read that contained adapters or uncalled bases, had a mean Phred below 15, or lacked an exact constant-primer or identifier match. COPE v1.2.5 was used to merge high-quality paired reads, and clonotypes were defined as unique nucleotide sequences. MiTCR v1.1 was used to align the clonotypes against IMGT TRBV, TRBD and TRBJ reference segments. Analysis was restricted to V-J combinations with a frequency above 0.0001, which covered 99.2% of repertoires. The TCS score was defined as the ratio of F50 (clonal expansion) to E x V (chaos), calculated using BLOSUM62-based TCRdist between CDR3 peptides within each V-J. Welch's t-statistics and random forest reduced several hundred V-J features to some 14, which were used in a naive Bayes classifier (R e1071). Sample size was not statistically predetermined, and investigators were not blinded to group allocation. The paper reports TCR Vbeta CDR3 sequencing of 140 or so peripheral blood samples: approximately 41 ophthalmopathy, fewer than 80 hyperthyroidism and around 17 progressor patients.

The rearranged segments are TRBV7-2 and TRBJ1-4, with the D gene not clear enough to name. This TCR was recovered from a woman younger than 30 with Graves disease. Donor details come from another sample of the same person, matched by shared clones. The source was peripheral blood mononuclear cells (PBMCs), collected at new diagnosis, from a patient treated with antithyroid drugs. The CDR3 here reads CASSPRVGEKLFF. The nucleotide sequence is TGTGCCAGCAGCCCACGCGTTGGGGAAAAACTGTTTTTT.